A selection of T cell receptor beta chains follows, all from one sample in a study of neurological immune-mediated disorders. TCRdb analysed the 5' RACE reads with MiXCR anew, one entry per CDR3 protein. The table records 72,000 or so distinct CDR3 sequences, roughly a sixth of them present only once. Sequencing was performed on PBMCs. The source is a woman between 40 and 55 years old in good health. Each CDR3 is given without its conserved first and last residue. Only some rows state a clone size, as once, few, many or a class for expanded clones.

length	size	V	CDR3
12	many	TRBV3-1	ASSQDRGADTQY
15	many	TRBV7-2	ASSFVVATGQNYGYT
13	many	TRBV20-1	SASRGAPQLETQY
11	many	TRBV20-1	SASVGYGGELF
14	many	TRBV12-3/TRBV12-4	ASSLVGDIRTDTQY
11	many	TRBV25-1	ASSGTGAHGYT
13	many	TRBV5-1	ASSMTSGGRDEQF
11	-	TRBV7-3	ASGIGSNTEAF
12	many	TRBV3-1	ASSLMSRRYGYT
11	once	TRBV29-1	NGGEMNTAELF
13	many	TRBV7-3	ASSPRGDVTDTQY
12	many	TRBV20-1	SARGQTDPHGYT
10	many	TRBV4-2	ASREQGFGYT
15	-	TRBV5-6	ASSLEVAEGRGDTQY
15	-	TRBV5-1	ASSPTRKEGVLSEQY